The TCR beta chain under discussion was sequenced for a study of blood T cell repertoires in COVID-19 (dated by TCRdb to the early 2020s). The study in broad terms: The collaborator samples originated in the United States, Italy and Spain and spanned the acute and convalescent phases of COVID-19. The prospective study material was composed of cDNA or gDNA derived from T cells, B-cell-depleted T cells, or PBMCs. Deeply sampled blood TCRbeta repertoires from subjects exposed to, actively infected with, or recovered from COVID-19 were included in the dataset. The repertoires were released in a freely available public database meant as a resource for research on the immune response to SARS-CoV-2. The samples were drawn from the first 160 participants of the ongoing ImmuneRACE study and from about 1,200 subjects provided by 6 global collaborators. Nearly every sample came with metadata listing a de-identified subject ID, COVID-19 status, age in years and sex. Where available, HLA class I and class II types were obtained from metadata supplied by the sample provider rather than from assay-based typing. Broader findings and caveats from the paper: The amount of clinical and demographic metadata varied by source and participant and was provided uncurated.

Relative to germline, V is 0 bases shorter and J is 2 bases shorter, with 11 bases between their ends. Spanning cysteine to phenylalanine, the CDR3 consists of 15 amino acids. Only the CDR3 DNA is retained, 45 bases long and in frame from the first base. The germline V gene gives CDR1 as SGHRS and CDR2 as YFSETQ. This clone came up a few times. Its target antigen remains unknown. No base-level quality is on record; no much larger clone is a single base apart. In Seattle, one collaborating source enrolled patients while the infection was active and tracked those patients longitudinally over the course of disease. The collaborating institutions used their own protocols to collect whole blood in K2EDTA tubes. Collaborator samples were shipped for TCRbeta analysis as frozen whole blood, isolated PBMCs, or DNA extracted from either sample type. TCRbeta CDR3 regions were amplified from genomic DNA by means of the immunoSEQ Assay, a bias-controlled multiplex PCR. Per the authors' processing: Nucleated cell counts per sample were estimated from amplification of reference gene primers within the assay. To quantify the absolute abundance of each unique TCRbeta CDR3 rearrangement, sequence reads were collapsed and filtered. For each sample, productive Simpson clonality was calculated as the square root of Simpson's diversity index across productive rearrangements. The immuneACCESS repertoire file appears here via TCRdb, limited to in-frame rearrangements. These files lack a portion of the clones; in checked studies, under half of the deficit traces to unresolved V genes, and the cause of the others is not known. That table gives V, J and clone size, and the DNA gave D and trimming. The sample records under 250,000 clones, about 90% of which are singletons. Roughly 0.89% of the sample goes to the ten largest clones.

Sequencing was performed on peripheral blood. This chain joins TRBV5-1 to TRBJ1-2, with the D gene call left open. This receptor was taken from a man aged 30 to 39 with COVID-19, enrolled during active disease. The CDR3: CASSLDLERNYGYTF. The sequenced DNA is TGCGCCAGCAGCTTGGATTTGGAGAGAAACTATGGCTACACCTTC.